Below, 2 T cell receptor beta chains from the same sample are listed, as sequenced in a study of multiple sclerosis patients with progressive multifocal leukoencephalopathy (dated by TCRdb to the late 2010s). The time point tag for this specimen amounts to: roughly 6 months of natalizumab therapy. Reading the label with the study, this specimen's treatment or condition is: on natalizumab therapy at sampling. Library preparation used the immunoSEQ multiplex PCR assay. TCRdb re-hosts the immuneACCESS table, in-frame sequences only. Its copies lack some clones; in the studies checked, an unresolved V gene accounts for under half of them, and the cause for the rest is not known. Here the sample has over 25,000 clones; about 90% occur a single time. Less than 1.6% of the sample lies in the top ten. The sample consisted of PBMCs, taken from a patient treated with natalizumab. The receptors derive from a human donor with multiple sclerosis.

The CDR3 here is CASSGNSGSGDTQYF. Written as DNA, the CDR3 is TGCGCCAGCAGCGGGAATAGCGGGAGTGGCGATACGCAGTATTTT. The gene calls are TRBV5-1 and TRBJ2-3; TRBD2 aligns across 9 bases. Unmatched junction bases numbered 9, after V lost 4 bases and J lost 6 bases. The CDR3 is made up of 15 amino acids. Germline V gives CDR1 SGHRS, CDR2 YFSETQ.

This clone appeared once. This sample also contains other DNA sequences that code for the same CDR3. The chain combines TRBV18 with TRBJ2-5; D is unresolved. The germline gives CDR1 KGHSH, CDR2 LQKENI. The V end lost 3 bases, the J end lost 2 bases, and 1 base lay between the germline ends. The CDR3 runs 11 residues. CDR3 region: CASSPQETQYF. The CDR3 coding sequence is TGTGCCAGCTCACCGCAAGAGACCCAGTACTTC.